This TCR beta chain emerged from a study of blood T cell repertoires in COVID-19. Per the germline V gene, CDR1 is MNHEY and CDR2 is SVGAGI. This CDR3 region has 13 residues. V dropped 8 bases and J dropped 5; count of bases not matched to a gene: 8. Profiling relied on immunoSEQ multiplex PCR, and the TCRdb table lists in-frame clones only, not all of them. The table records 200,000 or so clones, about 90% of them present only once. The receptor was derived from a man younger than 45 with COVID-19, enrolled during active disease. The V and J genes are TRBV6-5 and TRBJ1-1, with 7 nucleotides matching TRBD1. The sequencing input was peripheral blood. The CDR3 bases are TGTGCCAGCCGTCAGGGGGGCGTGACTGAAGCTTTCTTT. It encodes CASRQGGVTEAFF.